This is a list of T cell receptor beta chains from one sample in a study of technical replicates of blood from several donors. Sequenced by immunoSEQ multiplex PCR; TCRdb stores in-frame clones only, minus some. The sample has around 70,000 clones; around 95% are singletons. The source material was T cells isolated from PBMCs. The origin of the receptors is a human donor in good health. Both conserved end residues are trimmed from each CDR3. Each record gives: V gene, J gene, CDR3 protein.

TRBV5-4	TRBJ2-7	ASSFPGLDSYEQY
TRBV2	TRBJ2-6	ASSDTRAGANVLT
TRBV6-1	TRBJ1-2	ASRNAGTGTYGYT
TRBV5-1	TRBJ1-1	ASSTAYRGRNTEAF
TRBV25-1	TRBJ1-5	ASSPAETGYNQPQH
TRBV10-1	TRBJ2-7	ASSSDMTSYEQY
TRBV5-1	TRBJ1-2	ASRQDNYGYT
TRBV4-2	TRBJ1-1	ASSAPQGGGHTEAF
TRBV4-1	TRBJ1-3	ASSQPDSSGNTIY
TRBV11-3	TRBJ2-2	ASSLPGLAAGELF
TRBV13	TRBJ1-4	ASSIDRGGEKLF
TRBV6-4	TRBJ1-4	ASSEGQGSSEKLF
TRBV27	TRBJ2-7	ASSLAVSSYEQY
TRBV5-5	TRBJ2-7	ASSLWDYAYEQY
TRBV30	TRBJ2-4	AWSVTGGPKNIQY
TRBV30	TRBJ1-1	AGTRKNTEAF
TRBV2	TRBJ2-5	ASRRDTAIAQETQY
TRBV14	TRBJ2-7	ASTLGRTQY
TRBV9	TRBJ2-1	ASSAGGAPYDEQF
TRBV27	TRBJ2-1	ASSLGDSYNEQF
TRBV25-1	TRBJ1-5	ASSRESQPQH
TRBV7-8	TRBJ2-1	ASSASGVIYNEQF
TRBV9	TRBJ2-1	ASSVGTTNHNEQF
TRBV5-1	TRBJ2-6	ASSLGAGAGANVLT
TRBV19	TRBJ1-6	ASSIFYRPSSYNSPLH
TRBV7-9	TRBJ2-1	ASSQREGGLSSYNEQF
TRBV28	TRBJ2-7	ASSLTGTGVSDPY
TRBV25-1	TRBJ2-5	ASCLPFRRETQY
TRBV4-1	TRBJ2-7	ASSQADQGSYEQY
TRBV29-1	TRBJ1-4	SGGQGFNEKLF
TRBV14	TRBJ2-1	ASSQGILSGLGNEQF
TRBV5-4	TRBJ2-4	ASSRDRGSNIQY
TRBV28	TRBJ2-2	ASSLSSQGTGELF
TRBV7-3	TRBJ2-1	ASSQGHNEQF
TRBV20-1	TRBJ2-1	SAPTDEQF
TRBV10-2	TRBJ2-7	ASSTGTTLEQY
TRBV30	TRBJ2-3	AWSMGGTARGTQY
TRBV4-2	TRBJ2-3	ASSQGLGLAGEIRVDTQY
TRBV28	TRBJ1-2	ASSVAGTDNYGYT
TRBV19	TRBJ1-5	ASSILGNQPQH
TRBV29-1	TRBJ2-3	SVVRAGGPTDTQY
TRBV7-9	TRBJ1-1	ASSLRAFGGRGTEAF
TRBV2	TRBJ1-1	ARATLTGLGTEAF
TRBV6-1	TRBJ1-2	ASQGTDLYYGYT
TRBV30	TRBJ1-1	AWRRRKFGTEAF
TRBV5-1	TRBJ1-2	ASSFHRENGGYT
TRBV4-2	TRBJ1-4	ASSHSLGDIGLNEKLF
TRBV11-2	TRBJ2-7	ASSSGTSGYYEQY
TRBV7-3	TRBJ1-1	ASSLTGTGGEAF
TRBV11-1	TRBJ2-1	ASSSNFLLAADNEQF
TRBV5-1	TRBJ2-3	ASSLFPEADTQY
TRBV6-6	TRBJ1-2	ASSYDRSYGYT
TRBV18	TRBJ2-3	ASSPENRGGTDTQY
TRBV2	TRBJ1-5	ASSPGPGSLSNQPQH
TRBV5-5	TRBJ2-5	ASIQSASIYQETQY
TRBV19	TRBJ2-1	ASSILAGAVDEQF
TRBV11-1	TRBJ2-1	ASSFLAQGYDEQF
TRBV6-1	TRBJ2-5	ASTRSLLGKETQY